Each of the 5 T cell receptor beta chains below was sequenced from the same sample in a study of post-analysis software for immune sequencing data. The study's findings and limits: Patients showed TRBV5-6, TRBV5-1 and TRBV20-1 among four to six TRBV segments more frequent than in controls.

No antigen is known for these receptors. TCR beta libraries were prepared from cDNA with unique molecular identifiers. MiXCR, run by TCRdb on the PCR reads, gives a single entry per CDR3 protein. Altogether about 620,000 distinct CDR3 sequences are present, around 44% being singletons, with the ten largest covering around 1.7%. The sample comprised blood. The receptors originated from a girl aged 5-17 years with multiple sclerosis.

This clonotype came up a few times. The V call is TRBV28, the J call TRBJ2-7, with 7 nucleotides matching TRBD1. The V gene end was trimmed by 7 bases and the J gene end by 0 bases; junction bases not matched to a gene: 6. The germline gives CDR1 MDHEN, CDR2 SYDVKM. The CDR3 sequence is 14 residues long. CDR3 sequence: CASKRDSLSYEQYF. The CDR3 DNA sequence: TGTGCCAGCAAAAGGGACAGTCTCTCCTACGAGCAGTACTTC.

The chain joins TRBV20-1 to TRBJ2-1, with 10 positions matching TRBD2. The CDR3 has 19 residues. V shed 4 bases and J 9 bases; nucleotides not matched to a gene: 24. Germline CDR1 reads DFQATT; CDR2 reads SNEGSKA (reference sequence). In DNA, the CDR3 is TGCAGTGCTACAATACCCATTAATAGCGGGGGGCCCCCCGGAGGTGAGCAGTTCTTC. Amino acids: CSATIPINSGGPPGGEQFF.

This clonotype appeared a few times. This sequence joins TRBV29-1 and TRBJ1-2; no firm D call. V lost 7 bases to trimming and J lost 2 bases, with 23 bases between them. Germline V gives CDR1 SQVTM, CDR2 ANQGSEA. The CDR3 sequence is 16 residues long. CDR3 nucleotide sequence: TGCAGCGCTCCGGTTGGGCACGCTACGGGGAACTATGGCTACACCTTC. It yields the protein CSAPVGHATGNYGYTF. The complete variable domain, with remaining parts taken from reference TRBV29-1 and TRBJ1-2, reads SAVISQKPSRDICQRGTSLTIQCQVDSQVTMMFWYRQQPGQSLTLIATANQGSEATYESGFVIDKFPISRPNLTFSTLTVSNMSPEDSSIYLCSAPVGHATGNYGYTFGSGTRLTVV.

This chain links TRBV9 with TRBJ2-3; weak D call: TRBD2 (6 bases). The CDR3 consists of 16 residues. Germline values: CDR1 SGDLS, CDR2 YYNGEE. Trimming left V 8 bases short and J 4 bases short, with 23 bases between. CDR3 DNA: TGTGCCAGTGCCGCACTCTCACTCTCGGGGGCAGATACGCAGTATTTT. It translates to CASAALSLSGADTQYF.

The rearrangement joins TRBV5-6 to TRBJ2-1; D possibly corresponds to TRBD1 (6 bases). The V gene lost 4 bases and the J gene lost 8 bases, with 13 bases spanning the gap. The CDR3 totals 13 residues. Germline loops: CDR1 SGHDT, CDR2 YYEEEE. The CDR3 here is CASSPPRGDEQFF. The CDR3 bases are TGTGCCAGCAGCCCCCCCAGGGGCGATGAGCAGTTCTTC.